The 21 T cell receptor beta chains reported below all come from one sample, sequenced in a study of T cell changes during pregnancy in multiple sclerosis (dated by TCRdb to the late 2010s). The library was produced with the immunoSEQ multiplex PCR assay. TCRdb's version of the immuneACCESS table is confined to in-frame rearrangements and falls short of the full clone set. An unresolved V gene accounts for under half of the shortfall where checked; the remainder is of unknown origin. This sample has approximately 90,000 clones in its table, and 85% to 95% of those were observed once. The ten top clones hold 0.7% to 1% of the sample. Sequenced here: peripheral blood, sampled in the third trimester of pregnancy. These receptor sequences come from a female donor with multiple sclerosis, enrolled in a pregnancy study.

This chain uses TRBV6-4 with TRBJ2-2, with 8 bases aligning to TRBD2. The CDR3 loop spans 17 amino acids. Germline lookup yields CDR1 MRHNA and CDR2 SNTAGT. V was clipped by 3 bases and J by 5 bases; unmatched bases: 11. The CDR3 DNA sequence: TGTGCCAGCAGTGAATATTGGGCTAGCGGGTCTACCGGGGAGCTGTTTTTT. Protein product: CASSEYWASGSTGELFF.

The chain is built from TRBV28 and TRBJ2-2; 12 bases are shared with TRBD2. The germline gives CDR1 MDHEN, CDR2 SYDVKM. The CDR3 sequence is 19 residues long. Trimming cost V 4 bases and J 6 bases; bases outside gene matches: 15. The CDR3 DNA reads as TGTGCCAGCAGTTCCGCTAGCGGGAGGGCCTCGTGGGGGGCCGGGGAGCTGTTTTTT. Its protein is CASSSASGRASWGAGELFF.

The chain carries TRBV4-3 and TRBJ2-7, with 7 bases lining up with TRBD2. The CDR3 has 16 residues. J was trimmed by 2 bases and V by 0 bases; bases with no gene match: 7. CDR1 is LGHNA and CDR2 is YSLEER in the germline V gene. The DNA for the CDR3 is TGCGCCAGCAGCCAAGATGCGAGGAGCGGGGCCTACGAGCAGTACTTC. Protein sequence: CASSQDARSGAYEQYF.

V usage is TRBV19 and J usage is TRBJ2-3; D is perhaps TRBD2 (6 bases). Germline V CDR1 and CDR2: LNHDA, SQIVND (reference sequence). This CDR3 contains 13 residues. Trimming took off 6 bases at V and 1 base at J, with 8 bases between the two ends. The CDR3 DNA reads TGTGCCAGTAGACCTAGCGGCACAGATACGCAGTATTTT. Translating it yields CASRPSGTDTQYF.

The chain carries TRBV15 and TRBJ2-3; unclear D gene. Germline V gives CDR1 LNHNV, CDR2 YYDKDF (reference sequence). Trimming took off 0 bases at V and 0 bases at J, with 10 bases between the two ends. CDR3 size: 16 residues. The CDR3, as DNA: TGTGCCACCAGCAGAGAAGTCTCTACCAGCACAGATACGCAGTATTTT. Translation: CATSREVSTSTDTQYF.

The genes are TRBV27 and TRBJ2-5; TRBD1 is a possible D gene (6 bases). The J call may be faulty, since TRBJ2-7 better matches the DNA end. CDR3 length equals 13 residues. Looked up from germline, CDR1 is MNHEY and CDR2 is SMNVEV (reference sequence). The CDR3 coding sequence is TGTGCCAGCGCTCGCGACAGGACCTACGAGCAGTACTTC. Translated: CASARDRTYEQYF.

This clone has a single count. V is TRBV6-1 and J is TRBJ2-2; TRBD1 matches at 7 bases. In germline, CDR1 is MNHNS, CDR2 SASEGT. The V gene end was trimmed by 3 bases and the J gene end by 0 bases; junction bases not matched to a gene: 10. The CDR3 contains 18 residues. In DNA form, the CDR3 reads TGTGCCAGCAGTGAGGTCGACAGGGATTTCCCGAACACCGGGGAGCTGTTTTTT. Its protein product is CASSEVDRDFPNTGELFF.

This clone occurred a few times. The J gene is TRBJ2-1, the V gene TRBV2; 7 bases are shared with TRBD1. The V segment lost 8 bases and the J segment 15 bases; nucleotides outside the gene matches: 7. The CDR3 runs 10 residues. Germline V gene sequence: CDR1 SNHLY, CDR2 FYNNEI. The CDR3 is CASLDRVMFF. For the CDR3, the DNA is TGTGCCAGCCTAGACAGGGTTATGTTCTTC.

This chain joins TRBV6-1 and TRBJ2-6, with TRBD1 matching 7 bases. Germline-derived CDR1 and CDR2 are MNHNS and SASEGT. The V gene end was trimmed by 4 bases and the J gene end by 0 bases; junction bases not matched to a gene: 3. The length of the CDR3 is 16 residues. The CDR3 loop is CASSGDSGSGANVLTF. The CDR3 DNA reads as TGTGCCAGCAGTGGGGACAGTGGCTCTGGGGCCAACGTCCTGACTTTC.

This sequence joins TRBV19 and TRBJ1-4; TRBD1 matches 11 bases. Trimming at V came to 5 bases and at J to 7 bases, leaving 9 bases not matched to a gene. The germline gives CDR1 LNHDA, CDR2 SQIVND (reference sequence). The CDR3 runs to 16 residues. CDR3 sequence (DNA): TGTGCCAGTAGTCCTTGGACAGGGGGCAGTGCTGAAAAACTGTTTTTT. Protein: CASSPWTGGSAEKLFF.

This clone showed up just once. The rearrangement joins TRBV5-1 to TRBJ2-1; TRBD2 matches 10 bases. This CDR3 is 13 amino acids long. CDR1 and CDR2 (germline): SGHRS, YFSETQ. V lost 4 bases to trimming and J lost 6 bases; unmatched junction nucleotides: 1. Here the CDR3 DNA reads TGCGCCAGCAGCGGGACTAGCGTCAATGAGCAGTTCTTC. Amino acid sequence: CASSGTSVNEQFF. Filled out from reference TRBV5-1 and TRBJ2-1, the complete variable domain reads KAGVTQTPRYLIKTRGQQVTLSCSPISGHRSVSWYQQTPGQGLQFLFEYFSETQRNKGNFPGRFSGRQFSNSRSEMNVSTLELGDSALYLCASSGTSVNEQFFGPGTRLTVL.

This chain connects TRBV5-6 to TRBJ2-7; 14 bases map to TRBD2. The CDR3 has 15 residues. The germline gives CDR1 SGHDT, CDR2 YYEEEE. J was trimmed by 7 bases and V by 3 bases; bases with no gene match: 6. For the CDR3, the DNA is TGTGCCAGCAGCTGGGGACTAGCGGGAGTTGGTGAGCAGTACTTC. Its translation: CASSWGLAGVGEQYF.

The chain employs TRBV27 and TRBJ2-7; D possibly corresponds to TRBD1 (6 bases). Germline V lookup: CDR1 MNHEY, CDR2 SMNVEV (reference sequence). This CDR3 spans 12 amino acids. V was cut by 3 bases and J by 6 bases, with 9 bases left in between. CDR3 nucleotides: TGTGCCAGCAGTTTTCAGGGGAGCGAGCAGTACTTC. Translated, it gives CASSFQGSEQYF.

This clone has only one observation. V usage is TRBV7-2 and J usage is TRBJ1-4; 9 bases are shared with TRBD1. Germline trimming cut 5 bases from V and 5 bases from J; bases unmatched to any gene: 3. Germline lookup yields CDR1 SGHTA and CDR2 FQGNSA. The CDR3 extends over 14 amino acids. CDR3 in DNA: TGTGCCAGCAGCCAGGACAGGGGAAATGAAAAACTGTTTTTT. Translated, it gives CASSQDRGNEKLFF.

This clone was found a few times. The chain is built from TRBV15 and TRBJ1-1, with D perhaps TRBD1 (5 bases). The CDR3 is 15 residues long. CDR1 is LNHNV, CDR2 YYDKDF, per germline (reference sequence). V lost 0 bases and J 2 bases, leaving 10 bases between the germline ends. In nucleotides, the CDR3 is TGTGCCACCAGCAGAGATCAGGGCCGAAACACTGAAGCTTTCTTT. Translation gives CATSRDQGRNTEAFF.

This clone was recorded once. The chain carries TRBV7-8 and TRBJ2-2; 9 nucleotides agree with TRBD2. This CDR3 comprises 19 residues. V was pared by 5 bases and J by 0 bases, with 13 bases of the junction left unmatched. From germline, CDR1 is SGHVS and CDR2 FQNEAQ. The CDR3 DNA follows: TGTGCCAGCAGCCTGAAACTTACGGGACTAGCAGCGAACACCGGGGAGCTGTTTTTT. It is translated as CASSLKLTGLAANTGELFF.

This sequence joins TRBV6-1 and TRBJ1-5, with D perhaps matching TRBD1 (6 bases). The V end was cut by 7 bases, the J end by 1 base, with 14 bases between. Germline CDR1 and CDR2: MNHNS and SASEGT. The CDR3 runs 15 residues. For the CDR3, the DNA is TGTGCCAGCAAAGGGGGATCAAGGAGCAATCAGCCCCAGCATTTT. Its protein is CASKGGSRSNQPQHF.

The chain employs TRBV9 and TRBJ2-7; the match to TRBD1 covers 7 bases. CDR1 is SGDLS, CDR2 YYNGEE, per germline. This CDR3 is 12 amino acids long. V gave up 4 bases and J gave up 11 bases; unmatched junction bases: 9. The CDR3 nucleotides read TGTGCCAGCAGCCCCCGGACAGGTCGGAAGTACTTC. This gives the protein CASSPRTGRKYF.

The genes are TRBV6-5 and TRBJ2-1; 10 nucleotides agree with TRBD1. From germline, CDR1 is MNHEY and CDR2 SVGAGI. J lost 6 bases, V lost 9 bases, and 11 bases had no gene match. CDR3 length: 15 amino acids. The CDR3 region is CASERWDRGSNEQFF. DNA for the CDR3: TGTGCCAGTGAAAGGTGGGACAGGGGATCCAATGAGCAGTTCTTC.

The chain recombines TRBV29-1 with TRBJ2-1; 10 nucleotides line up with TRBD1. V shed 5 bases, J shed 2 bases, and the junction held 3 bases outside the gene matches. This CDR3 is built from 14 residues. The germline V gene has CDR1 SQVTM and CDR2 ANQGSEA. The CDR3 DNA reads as TGCAGCGTTACGACAGGGGGCCCCTACAATGAGCAGTTCTTC. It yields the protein CSVTTGGPYNEQFF.

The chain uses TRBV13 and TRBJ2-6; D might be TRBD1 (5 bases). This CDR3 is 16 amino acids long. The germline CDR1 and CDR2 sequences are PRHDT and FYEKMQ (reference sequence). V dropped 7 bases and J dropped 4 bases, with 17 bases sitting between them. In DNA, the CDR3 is TGTGCCAGCACCAATTATATAGGGGCGGGGGCCAACGTCCTGACTTTC. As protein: CASTNYIGAGANVLTF.